This T cell receptor (beta chain) was captured by sequencing in a study of cytomegalovirus exposure and HLA in healthy donors. Overall study context: Among over 300 genotyped donors, around 77% fell in the Caucasian-associated ancestry cluster.

The CDR3 covers 15 residues. Germline CDR1 SGHVS, CDR2 FQNEAQ. PCR was performed using 60 Vbeta and 13 Jbeta primers. TCRdb's copy holds only in-frame clones and misses some; the assay was immunoSEQ multiplex PCR. The data show about 120,000 clones, approximately 80% seen once. General observations from the study: Most TCR beta V segments were productive about 87% or about 30% of the time in an earlier analysis. TCR beta sequences reportedly predicted the HLA-A and HLA-B alleles of most subjects accurately. Later findings reportedly placed an Asian-associated ancestry cluster below the roughly 700-donor mean for N-insertions.

Comment on this clone: What it recognizes is unknown. At one end, the junction sequence differs from germline, possibly due to a read error.

The TCR sequence derives from a man in his forties in good health and CMV-seronegative. The chain combines TRBV7-8 with TRBJ2-4, with D tentatively TRBD2 (6 bases). Material: PBMCs. The chain's CDR3 is CASSLGLGPLNSQYF. As DNA, the CDR3 is TGTGCCAGCAGCTTAGGACTAGGACCCTTAAACAGTCAGTACTTC.